The sequence of this T cell receptor beta chain was determined in a study of T cell changes during pregnancy in multiple sclerosis. Only in-frame clones appear in the TCRdb table, and some are missing; sequencing was by immunoSEQ multiplex PCR. The table lists about 100,000 clones, approximately 91% of them singletons. Germline V gene lookup returns CDR1 SGHVT and CDR2 SQSDAQ. The CDR3 runs to 15 residues. The V gene lost 5 bases and the J gene lost 4 bases, with 18 bases spanning the gap. The chain has TRBV7-4 and TRBJ2-7, with D possibly matching TRBD2 (5 bases). The sample here was peripheral blood, taken in the second trimester of pregnancy. The clonotype comes from a female donor with multiple sclerosis, enrolled in a pregnancy study. The CDR3 region is CASSPRTQTIYEQYF. In DNA form, the CDR3 reads TGTGCCAGCAGCCCCCGAACCCAGACTATTTACGAGCAGTACTTC.